The table lists the clone carrying this TCR beta chain with a few counts. The record originates from a study of blood T cell repertoires in COVID-19. Trimming left V 3 bases short and J 2 bases short, with 14 bases between. Germline-derived CDR1 and CDR2 are SNHLY and FYNNEI. The CDR3 length is 16 residues. The participants were between roughly 18 and 100 years old and came from 24 US areas. It was within 2 weeks before study entry that exposed participants met a COVID-19 case. TCRdb keeps only in-frame clones here, not all; method: immunoSEQ multiplex PCR. The table has roughly 150,000 clones, roughly 80% seen once; the top ten hold about 1.5%.

The sequence was obtained from a woman under 30 who had been exposed to COVID-19. The V and J genes are TRBV2 and TRBJ1-3, with D possibly TRBD1 on 6 matching bases. The sample consisted of PBMCs or T cells enriched from blood (not recorded which). The CDR3 sequence: CASSDTTGWTGNTIYF. CDR3 in DNA: TGTGCCAGCAGTGATACGACAGGATGGACTGGAAACACCATATATTTT.